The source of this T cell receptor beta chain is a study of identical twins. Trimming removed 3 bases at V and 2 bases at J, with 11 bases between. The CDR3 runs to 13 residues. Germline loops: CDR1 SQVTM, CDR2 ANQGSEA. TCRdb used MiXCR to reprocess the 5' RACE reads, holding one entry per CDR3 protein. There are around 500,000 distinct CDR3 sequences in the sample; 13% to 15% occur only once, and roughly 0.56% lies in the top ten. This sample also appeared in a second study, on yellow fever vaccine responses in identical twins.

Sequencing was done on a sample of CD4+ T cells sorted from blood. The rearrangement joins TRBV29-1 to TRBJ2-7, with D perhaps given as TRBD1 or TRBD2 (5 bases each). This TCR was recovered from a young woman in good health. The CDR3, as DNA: TGCAGCGTTGAGGGGGAAGGTCCCTACGAGCAGTACTTC. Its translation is CSVEGEGPYEQYF.